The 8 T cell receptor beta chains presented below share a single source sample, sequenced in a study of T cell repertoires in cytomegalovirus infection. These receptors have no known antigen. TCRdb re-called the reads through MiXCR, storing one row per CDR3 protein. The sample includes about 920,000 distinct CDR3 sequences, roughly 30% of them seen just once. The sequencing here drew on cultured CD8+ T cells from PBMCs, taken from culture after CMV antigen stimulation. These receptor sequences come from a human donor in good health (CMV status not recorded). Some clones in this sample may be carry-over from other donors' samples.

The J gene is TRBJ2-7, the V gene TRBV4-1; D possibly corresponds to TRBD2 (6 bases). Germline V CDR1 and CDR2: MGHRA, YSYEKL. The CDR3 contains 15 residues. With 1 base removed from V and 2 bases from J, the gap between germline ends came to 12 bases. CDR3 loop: CASSQVVSGTYEQYF. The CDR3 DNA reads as TGCGCCAGCAGCCAAGTAGTTAGCGGAACCTACGAGCAGTACTTC.

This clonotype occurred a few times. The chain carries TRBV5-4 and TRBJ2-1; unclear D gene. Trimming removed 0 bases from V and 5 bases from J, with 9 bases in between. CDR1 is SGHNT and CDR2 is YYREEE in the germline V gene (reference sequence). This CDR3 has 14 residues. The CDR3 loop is CASSLAGYDNEQFF. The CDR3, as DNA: TGTGCCAGCAGCTTGGCTGGGTACGACAATGAGCAGTTCTTC.

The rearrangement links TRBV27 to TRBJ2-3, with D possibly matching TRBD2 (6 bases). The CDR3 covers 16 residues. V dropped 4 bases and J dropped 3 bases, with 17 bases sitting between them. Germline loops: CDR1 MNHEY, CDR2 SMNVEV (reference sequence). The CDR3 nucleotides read TGTGCCAGCAGTTCCCCCTTTACGGAGGGGACAGATACGCAGTATTTT. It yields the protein CASSSPFTEGTDTQYF.

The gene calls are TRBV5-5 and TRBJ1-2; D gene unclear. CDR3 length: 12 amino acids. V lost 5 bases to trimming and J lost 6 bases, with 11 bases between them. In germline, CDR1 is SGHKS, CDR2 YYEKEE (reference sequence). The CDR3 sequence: CASSFLKDGYTF. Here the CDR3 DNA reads TGTGCCAGCAGTTTTTTAAAGGATGGCTACACCTTC.

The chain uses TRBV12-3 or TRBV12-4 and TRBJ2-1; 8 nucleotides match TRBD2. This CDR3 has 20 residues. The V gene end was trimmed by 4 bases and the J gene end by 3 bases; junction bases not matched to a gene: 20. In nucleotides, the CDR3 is TGTGCCAGCAGTTCCTCTTTTAGCGGGGAGGGAACATATCGCTACAATGAGCAGTTCTTC. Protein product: CASSSSFSGEGTYRYNEQFF.

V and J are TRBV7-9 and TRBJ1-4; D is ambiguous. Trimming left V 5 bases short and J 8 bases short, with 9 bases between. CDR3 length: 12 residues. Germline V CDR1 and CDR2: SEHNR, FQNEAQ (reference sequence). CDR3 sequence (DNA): TGTGCCAGCAGCCCAACCAGGGAAAAACTGTTTTTT. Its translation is CASSPTREKLFF.

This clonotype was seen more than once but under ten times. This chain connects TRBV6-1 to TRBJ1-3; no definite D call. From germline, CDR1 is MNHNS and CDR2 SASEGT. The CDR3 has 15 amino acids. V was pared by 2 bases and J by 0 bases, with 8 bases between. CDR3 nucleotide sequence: TGTGCCAGCAGTGAATTAGGCCTCTCTGGAAACACCATATATTTT. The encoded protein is CASSELGLSGNTIYF.

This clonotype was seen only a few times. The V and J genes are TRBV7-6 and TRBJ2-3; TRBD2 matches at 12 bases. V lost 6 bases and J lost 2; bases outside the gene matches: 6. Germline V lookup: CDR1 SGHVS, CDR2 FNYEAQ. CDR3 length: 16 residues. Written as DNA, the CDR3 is TGTGCCAGCAGTGTCCTAGCGGGGGGGCCCACAGATACGCAGTATTTT. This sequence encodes CASSVLAGGPTDTQYF.